In its sample, the clone carrying this T cell receptor (beta chain) was seen once. Its antigen is not identified. These data originate in a study of T cell responses to AZD1222 COVID-19 vaccine. In the study overall: Pooled together were second doses at about 4 or about 12 weeks.

V was pared by 9 bases and J by 0 bases, with 4 bases of the junction left unmatched. Germline CDR1 is MNHEY and CDR2 is SMNVEV (reference sequence). The CDR3 spans 14 residues. Overall study findings and caveats: Epitopes outside B.1.351 and B.1.1.7 mutated regions reportedly drew nearly half of spike TCRs. There were mostly white British donors and more females than males, and clonal diversity was possibly underestimated. CD4 TCRs covered the whole spike, strongest at regions 160-218 and 743-854.

Profiled with immunoSEQ multiplex PCR; TCRdb holds only in-frame clones, not every one. The sample carries tens of thousands of clones, around 83% recorded once. The rearrangement joins TRBV27 to TRBJ1-4, with TRBD1 matching 7 bases. The sequences come from peripheral blood, collected on day 0 of AZD1222 vaccination. This clonotype was sampled from an adult in good health. The CDR3 region has the DNA TGTGCCAGTAGGGGGACAGCAACTAATGAAAAACTGTTTTTT. It codes for CASRGTATNEKLFF.